Below, 26 T cell receptor beta chains from the same sample are listed, as sequenced in a study of blood T cell repertoires in COVID-19. Measured with immunoSEQ multiplex PCR; TCRdb has only the in-frame clones, and not every one. Among about 190,000 clones listed, roughly 80% were seen once. Sequencing was performed on peripheral blood. These receptors all stem from a human donor in a cohort sampled during active COVID-19.

This rearrangement joins TRBV5-1 to TRBJ1-2; D unresolved. CDR1 and CDR2 (germline): SGHRS, YFSETQ. This CDR3 region has 11 residues. Deletions cut 0 bases from V and 7 bases from J, with 4 bases between. CDR3 DNA sequence: TGCGCCAGCAGCTTGGGGGCTGGCTACACCTTC. Its translation is CASSLGAGYTF.

The chain combines TRBV5-1 with TRBJ1-3; D is uncertain. Germline V CDR1 and CDR2: SGHRS, YFSETQ. V was trimmed by 0 bases and J by 0 bases, leaving 7 bases between them. The length of the CDR3 is 15 residues. CDR3 region: CASSLVGGSGNTIYF. The CDR3 nucleotides read TGCGCCAGCAGCTTGGTAGGCGGCTCTGGAAACACCATATATTTT. Together with reference TRBV5-1 and TRBJ1-3, the CDR3 gives the full variable domain: KAGVTQTPRYLIKTRGQQVTLSCSPISGHRSVSWYQQTPGQGLQFLFEYFSETQRNKGNFPGRFSGRQFSNSRSEMNVSTLELGDSALYLCASSLVGGSGNTIYFGEGSWLTVV.

This chain uses TRBV9 with TRBJ1-5; no firm D call. Trimming cost V 0 bases and J 9 bases, with 13 bases left between them. Germline V gene data show CDR1 as SGDLS and CDR2 as YYNGEE. CDR3 length: 14 residues. The CDR3 loop reads CASSVASTYGPQHF. CDR3 nucleotide sequence: TGTGCCAGCAGCGTAGCTAGTACCTACGGGCCCCAGCATTTT.

As regards this clone: An end of the junction differs from the germline gene, which may be a read error. The rearrangement links TRBV7-3 to TRBJ2-1; maybe TRBD1 (7 bases). The CDR3 is made up of 13 amino acids. Germline V gene sequence: CDR1 SGHTA, CDR2 FQGTGA. This CDR3 is CASNGAGGNEQFF. The CDR3 DNA is TGTGCGAGCAACGGGGCAGGGGGGAATGAGCAGTTCTTC. Variable domain in full (rest from reference TRBV7-3 and TRBJ2-1): GAGVSQTPSNKVTEKGKYVELRCDPISGHTALYWYRQSLGQGPEFLIYFQGTGAADDSGLPNDRFFAVRPEGSVSTLKIQRTERGDSAVYLCASNGAGGNEQFFGPGTRLTVL.

As regards this clone: This specimen includes other DNA sequences encoding the same CDR3. This chain joins TRBV5-1 and TRBJ1-1; D gene uncertain. Per the germline V gene, CDR1 is SGHRS and CDR2 is YFSETQ. The CDR3 consists of 14 residues. Trimming removed 4 bases from V and 1 base from J, with 11 bases in between. The CDR3 here is CASSAGPGNTEAFF. The CDR3 DNA is TGCGCCAGCAGCGCGGGCCCAGGGAACACTGAAGCTTTCTTT.

The chain has TRBV6-1 and TRBJ2-1; 7 bases match TRBD2. V trimming: 4 bases; J trimming: 5 bases; junction bases outside the gene matches: 14. Germline-derived CDR1 and CDR2 are MNHNS and SASEGT. The CDR3 sequence is 17 residues long. The CDR3 region is CASSAVGRGARDNEQFF. CDR3 sequence (DNA): TGTGCCAGCAGTGCGGTTGGGAGGGGCGCTAGGGACAATGAGCAGTTCTTC.

This clone appeared a few times. This specimen includes other DNA sequences encoding the same CDR3. The gene calls are TRBV11-3 and TRBJ2-3; the D is unclear. V shed 5 bases and J shed 3 bases, with 6 bases lying between them. The CDR3 is made up of 12 amino acids. Germline CDR1 is SGHNT and CDR2 is YENEEA. CDR3 sequence: CASSTGTDTQYF. CDR3 DNA: TGTGCCAGCAGCACCGGGACAGATACGCAGTATTTT. The variable domain in full, completed from reference TRBV11-3 and TRBJ2-3, reads EAGVVQSPRYKIIEKKQPVAFWCNPISGHNTLYWYLQNLGQGPELLIRYENEEAVDDSQLPKDRFSAERLKGVDSTLKIQPAELGDSAVYLCASSTGTDTQYFGPGTRLTVL.

The sample holds one count of this clone. The chain carries TRBV13 and TRBJ2-1; 9 bases align to TRBD2. The CDR3 is 15 residues long. Germline lookup yields CDR1 PRHDT and CDR2 FYEKMQ (reference sequence). The V and J ends lost 7 bases and 0 bases, in that order; junction bases with no gene match: 4. The CDR3 protein is CASTLAGSSYNEQFF. The CDR3 nucleotides read TGTGCCAGCACCCTAGCGGGAAGCTCCTACAATGAGCAGTTCTTC.

The genes are TRBV15 and TRBJ2-7; D may be TRBD2 (6 bases). The germline V gene has CDR1 LNHNV and CDR2 YYDKDF (reference sequence). V was pared by 2 bases and J by 2 bases, with 7 bases between. The CDR3 runs 13 residues. CDR3 coding DNA: TGTGCCACCAGCAGATGGGGGGCCTACGAGCAGTACGTC. It is translated as CATSRWGAYEQYV.

A remark on this clone: The sample carries other DNA sequences with the same CDR3. The gene calls are TRBV5-1 and TRBJ1-2, with D maybe TRBD1 (5 bases). The CDR3 sequence is 13 residues long. The germline V gene has CDR1 SGHRS and CDR2 YFSETQ. The V end was cut by 0 bases, the J end by 3 bases, with 6 bases between. This CDR3 reads CASSLAGDYGYTF. CDR3 in DNA: TGCGCCAGCAGCTTGGCGGGGGACTATGGCTACACCTTC.

The rearrangement links TRBV15 to TRBJ2-1; D gene uncertain. The CDR3 loop spans 12 amino acids. Trimming took 0 bases from V and 9 from J, leaving 6 bases between them. The germline gives CDR1 LNHNV, CDR2 YYDKDF (reference sequence). The CDR3 nucleotides read TGTGCCACCAGCAGAGATCGGGTTGAGCAGTTCTTC. Protein: CATSRDRVEQFF.

This clone was picked up a small number of times. The chain has TRBV10-3 and TRBJ2-1; 7 positions match TRBD2. The length of the CDR3 is 15 residues. Germline values: CDR1 ENHRY, CDR2 SYGVKD. Trimming cost V 5 bases and J 3 bases; bases outside gene matches: 7. CDR3 in DNA: TGTGCCATCAGTTACTCTAGCGGAGTCTACAATGAGCAGTTCTTC. This translates into CAISYSSGVYNEQFF.

This chain connects TRBV10-3 to TRBJ2-7, with TRBD1 matching 10 bases. V gave up 5 bases and J gave up 3 bases; unmatched junction bases: 7. CDR3 length: 15 residues. Germline lookup yields CDR1 ENHRY and CDR2 SYGVKD. DNA of the CDR3: TGTGCCATCAGTATCTCGGACAGGGGGTACTACGAGCAGTACTTC. Residues: CAISISDRGYYEQYF.

This sequence joins TRBV5-1 and TRBJ2-2; perhaps TRBD1 as D (6 bases). This CDR3 comprises 15 residues. Germline assignment: CDR1 SGHRS and CDR2 YFSETQ. Trimming removed 3 bases from V and 3 bases from J, with 12 bases in between. Here the CDR3 DNA reads TGCGCCAGCAGCTCGACAGGTGGGGACACCGGGGAGCTGTTTTTT. It codes for CASSSTGGDTGELFF. Variable domain in full (rest from reference TRBV5-1 and TRBJ2-2): KAGVTQTPRYLIKTRGQQVTLSCSPISGHRSVSWYQQTPGQGLQFLFEYFSETQRNKGNFPGRFSGRQFSNSRSEMNVSTLELGDSALYLCASSSTGGDTGELFFGEGSRLTVL.

The chain uses TRBV18 and TRBJ1-2, with D unclear. Trimming cost V 2 bases and J 3 bases, with 7 bases left between them. Looked up from germline, CDR1 is KGHSH and CDR2 is LQKENI. CDR3 length: 13 amino acids. CDR3 coding DNA: TGTGCCAGCTCACCATCGTCCGACTATGGCTACACCTTC. It yields the protein CASSPSSDYGYTF. Full variable domain (rest looked up from reference TRBV18 and TRBJ1-2): NAGVMQNPRHLVRRRGQEARLRCSPMKGHSHVYWYRQLPEEGLKFMVYLQKENIIDESGMPKERFSAEFPKEGPSILRIQQVVRGDSAAYFCASSPSSDYGYTFGSGTRLTVV.

DNA of the CDR3: TGTGCCACCAGTGATCCCCTAGCGGGTTACAATGAGCAGTTCTTC. Encoded protein: CATSDPLAGYNEQFF. The genes are TRBV24-1 and TRBJ2-1; 8 bases line up with TRBD2. This CDR3 spans 15 amino acids. J was trimmed by 4 bases and V by 3 bases; bases with no gene match: 4. Germline loops: CDR1 KGHDR, CDR2 SFDVKD.

The chain recombines TRBV7-9 with TRBJ2-2, with a possible D match to TRBD2 (6 bases). V was trimmed by 3 bases and J by 5 bases, leaving 22 bases between them. Germline V gene sequence: CDR1 SEHNR, CDR2 FQNEAQ (reference sequence). CDR3 length: 18 residues. This CDR3 is CASSFPRGGDPGTGELFF. CDR3 sequence (DNA): TGTGCCAGCAGCTTCCCCCGGGGCGGGGACCCCGGTACCGGGGAGCTGTTTTTT.

The chain links TRBV12-5 to TRBJ2-1, with a weak D call TRBD2 (5 bases). Germline V gives CDR1 LGHNT, CDR2 FRNRAP. This CDR3 has 14 amino acids. Trimming removed 2 bases from V and 6 bases from J, with 11 bases in between. In DNA form, the CDR3 reads TGTGCTAGTGGTTTGTGGGAGACGCGCAATGAGCAGTTCTTC. Its protein is CASGLWETRNEQFF.

The chain joins TRBV19 to TRBJ2-1, with 7 positions matching TRBD1. CDR1 is LNHDA and CDR2 is SQIVND in the germline V gene (reference sequence). The CDR3 consists of 14 residues. V was clipped by 5 bases and J by 4 bases; unmatched bases: 5. DNA of the CDR3: TGTGCCAGTAGTCCGGGACAGATATACAATGAGCAGTTCTTC. Translating it yields CASSPGQIYNEQFF.

The V and J genes are TRBV18 and TRBJ2-2; the D gene is possibly TRBD1 (6 bases). V was trimmed by 6 bases and J by 2 bases, leaving 13 bases between them. The CDR3 is 15 amino acids. In germline, CDR1 is KGHSH, CDR2 LQKENI. This CDR3 reads CASSPRGGNTGELFF. The CDR3 DNA reads as TGTGCCAGCTCTCCGCGAGGGGGAAACACCGGGGAGCTGTTTTTT.

This sequence joins TRBV20-1 and TRBJ1-2; D is unresolved. The CDR3 contains 10 residues. V shed 6 bases and J shed 7 bases, with 9 bases lying between them. Germline V lookup: CDR1 DFQATT, CDR2 SNEGSKA (reference sequence). This CDR3 is CSAWRAGYTF. The CDR3 DNA reads as TGCAGTGCGTGGCGGGCTGGCTACACCTTC.

The chain couples TRBV24-1 to TRBJ2-3; the D is unclear. Looked up from germline, CDR1 is KGHDR and CDR2 is SFDVKD. The CDR3 contains 13 residues. The V gene lost 6 bases and the J gene lost 4 bases, with 10 bases spanning the gap. The CDR3 loop reads CATSRMESDTQYF. CDR3 bases: TGTGCCACCAGTAGGATGGAGTCAGATACGCAGTATTTT.

The V call is TRBV5-1, the J call TRBJ2-3, with 10 bases that match TRBD2. CDR3 length: 15 residues. V shed 5 bases and J 1 base; nucleotides not matched to a gene: 4. CDR1 and CDR2 from the germline V gene are SGHRS and YFSETQ. The CDR3 sequence: CASRTGTSGTDTQYF. The CDR3 DNA is TGCGCCAGCAGAACCGGGACTAGCGGCACAGATACGCAGTATTTT.

CDR3 sequence (DNA): TGTGCCTGGTCCGTGCGGCTAGCGGGGGCCACCGGGGAGCTGTTTTTT. It encodes CAWSVRLAGATGELFF. The chain uses TRBV30 and TRBJ2-2; 10 positions match TRBD2. Germline CDR1 and CDR2: GTSNPN and SVGIG (reference sequence). V shed 5 bases, J shed 4 bases, and the junction held 10 bases outside the gene matches. CDR3 length: 16 residues.

This chain links TRBV19 with TRBJ2-2; 11 bases agree with TRBD2. The length of the CDR3 is 16 residues. Trimming at V came to 5 bases and at J to 3 bases, leaving 5 bases not matched to a gene. Germline assignment: CDR1 LNHDA and CDR2 SQIVND (reference sequence). In nucleotides, the CDR3 is TGTGCCAGTAGTCCAACTAGCGGGAGTTACACCGGGGAGCTGTTTTTT. Protein: CASSPTSGSYTGELFF.

CDR3 sequence (DNA): TGTGCCAGCAGCCCGTGGGCAGACAACTATAATTCACCCCTCCACTTT. The encoded protein is CASSPWADNYNSPLHF. The chain uses TRBV7-6 and TRBJ1-6; D call uncertain. The CDR3 length is 16 residues. Between the trimmed V and J ends, which lost 5 bases and 3 bases, there was a span of 14 bases. The germline V gene has CDR1 SGHVS and CDR2 FNYEAQ.